What follows is one T cell receptor (beta chain) and its context. Its antigen is as yet unknown. V was trimmed by 5 bases and J by 1 base, leaving 15 bases between them. The CDR3 loop spans 15 amino acids. Per germline, CDR1 SGHTA and CDR2 FQGNSA. This sample is part of a study of beta chain features in type 1 diabetes. Study overall: Patients did not differ from healthy donors in age, gender or cell yield. Study-wide results and limits: The cDNA sequencing approach could over-represent high-TCR-expressing cells. In comparison with healthy donors, patients had naive, central memory and Treg TCRB repertoires that appeared more similar.

Averaging approximately 120 mL, one heparinised blood draw came from each individual donor. Every isolated RNA sample was fully reverse transcribed, so sequencing captured expressed TCRB transcripts. Clones were read by immunoSEQ multiplex PCR, and TCRdb kept only the in-frame ones, dropping some. The top ten clones hold 0.02% to 0.025% of a sample with 900,000 or so clones, 15% to 20% of them seen once. This rearrangement joins TRBV7-2 to TRBJ2-7, with D perhaps matching TRBD1 (6 bases). Material for sequencing was naive CD4+ T cells from blood. The origin of this receptor is a woman under 30 in good health. DNA for the CDR3: TGTGCCAGCAGCCTCACCCGGGACATATCCTACGAGCAGTACTTC. Amino acid sequence: CASSLTRDISYEQYF.